These 27 T cell receptor beta chains were sequenced from one sample in a study of T cell responses to AZD1222 COVID-19 vaccine. Method: immunoSEQ multiplex PCR; TCRdb's copy keeps in-frame clones and lacks some. This sample yields 180,000 or so clones, of which approximately 90% are seen a single time; 26% belongs to the top ten. The sequencing here drew on peripheral blood, taken 28 days after the second AZD1222 dose. The receptor set was obtained from an adult who received the AZD1222 COVID-19 vaccine.

J is TRBJ2-7 and V is TRBV5-4; 7 nucleotides agree with TRBD1. The CDR3 sequence is 13 residues long. The trim removed 5 bases at V and 2 bases at J, leaving 4 bases unmatched. CDR1 is SGHNT and CDR2 is YYREEE in the germline V gene (reference sequence). The CDR3 here is CASSSTGTYEQYF. The CDR3 coding sequence is TGTGCCAGCAGTTCGACAGGGACCTACGAGCAGTACTTC.

The CDR3 loop reads CASKETYTQYF. The CDR3 DNA is TGTGCCAGCAAGGAAACTTATACGCAGTATTTT. The V gene is TRBV2, the J gene TRBJ2-3, with D hard to call. CDR3 length equals 11 residues. Germline-derived CDR1 and CDR2 are SNHLY and FYNNEI. V gave up 7 bases and J gave up 7 bases, with 9 bases separating them.

CDR3 sequence reads: CASSLSGARGYTF. The CDR3 coding sequence is TGTGCCAGCAGTTTATCGGGTGCGAGGGGCTACACCTTC. The V call is TRBV28, the J call TRBJ1-2; D is undetermined. The CDR3 has 13 amino acids. Germline V gene lookup returns CDR1 MDHEN and CDR2 SYDVKM. V gave up 1 base and J gave up 8 bases, with 11 bases separating them.

The chain uses TRBV5-5 and TRBJ2-1; no clear D. The CDR3 spans 15 residues. V was shortened by 5 bases and J by 7 bases, with 19 bases between the two germline ends. In germline, CDR1 is SGHKS, CDR2 YYEKEE (reference sequence). The CDR3 is CASSPAWNFWNEQFF. The CDR3 DNA follows: TGTGCCAGCAGTCCTGCCTGGAATTTTTGGAATGAGCAGTTCTTC.

This chain links TRBV2 with TRBJ2-3; TRBD2 matches 9 bases. CDR1 and CDR2 (germline): SNHLY, FYNNEI. Trimming cost V 3 bases and J 1 base; bases outside gene matches: 5. CDR3 size: 16 residues. The CDR3 here is CASSEGLAGGTDTQYF. CDR3 coding DNA: TGTGCCAGCAGTGAGGGGTTAGCGGGGGGCACAGATACGCAGTATTTT.

The chain combines TRBV2 with TRBJ2-3, with TRBD2 identical over 8 bases. This CDR3 has 15 residues. V gave up 8 bases and J gave up 0 bases; unmatched junction bases: 7. Germline loops: CDR1 SNHLY, CDR2 FYNNEI. The CDR3 spells CASERIAGSTDTQYF. CDR3 in DNA: TGTGCCAGCGAAAGGATAGCGGGAAGCACAGATACGCAGTATTTT.

V and J are TRBV12-5 and TRBJ2-2, with TRBD1 identical over 9 bases. The germline CDR1 and CDR2 sequences are LGHNT and FRNRAP. After removal of 2 bases from V and 0 bases from J, the junction contained 10 bases not matched to a gene. The CDR3 has 19 amino acids. CDR3 sequence (DNA): TGTGCTAGTGGTTTGTTTCTTGGGGGACAGGGAACGAACACCGGGGAGCTGTTTTTT. Residues: CASGLFLGGQGTNTGELFF.

This rearrangement joins TRBV7-2 to TRBJ2-1; maybe TRBD1 (7 bases). Trimming took 4 bases from V and 9 from J, leaving 10 bases between them. CDR3 length: 12 residues. Germline values: CDR1 SGHTA, CDR2 FQGNSA. Here the CDR3 reads CASSWQGGEQFF. DNA of the CDR3: TGTGCCAGCAGCTGGCAGGGGGGTGAGCAGTTCTTC.

The chain joins TRBV4-2 to TRBJ2-1, with TRBD2 matching 9 bases. The V gene's germline CDR1 is LGHNA and CDR2 YNFKEQ. The length of the CDR3 is 18 residues. Trimming at V came to 0 bases and at J to 0 bases, leaving 6 bases not matched to a gene. The CDR3: CASSQELAGSSSYNEQFF. The CDR3 DNA reads as TGTGCCAGCAGCCAAGAACTAGCGGGTTCGAGCTCCTACAATGAGCAGTTCTTC.

The chain uses TRBV27 and TRBJ1-5; D not resolved. This CDR3 is built from 12 residues. The V end was cut by 6 bases, the J end by 6 bases, with 9 bases between. Germline CDR1 is MNHEY and CDR2 is SMNVEV (reference sequence). CDR3 protein: CASSMDGQPQHF. The CDR3 nucleotides read TGTGCCAGCAGCATGGACGGTCAGCCCCAGCATTTT.

This sequence joins TRBV5-8 and TRBJ2-1, with 7 bases matching TRBD1. V lost 3 bases and J lost 15; bases outside the gene matches: 9. This CDR3 region has 12 residues. CDR1 is SGHTS and CDR2 is YDEGEE in the germline V gene. The CDR3 nucleotides read TGTGCCAGCAGCTCCGAGTCAGGGGGTCGGTTCTTC. Translating it yields CASSSESGGRFF.

The gene calls are TRBV3-1 (or the pseudogene TRBV3-2) and TRBJ2-7; 7 bases line up with TRBD2. Looked up from germline, CDR1 is LGHDT and CDR2 is YNNKEL (reference sequence). This CDR3 has 14 residues. The V segment lost 3 bases and the J segment 7 bases; nucleotides outside the gene matches: 9. The CDR3 nucleotides read TGTGCCAGCAGCCACTCCCGGGGGGTTGGGGAGCAGTACTTC. Amino acids: CASSHSRGVGEQYF.

Notes on this clone: The same CDR3 can be traced to other DNA sequences in this sample. This rearrangement joins TRBV9 to TRBJ2-3, with D hard to call. CDR3 length: 13 residues. The germline gives CDR1 SGDLS, CDR2 YYNGEE. The ends were cut back, 0 bases at V and 1 base at J, with 3 bases in the middle. The CDR3 spells CASSVGGTDTQYF. In DNA form, the CDR3 reads TGTGCCAGCAGCGTAGGCGGCACAGATACGCAGTATTTT.

The chain uses TRBV24-1 and TRBJ2-2; 15 nucleotides line up with TRBD2. Trimming took 4 bases from V and 6 from J; bases not matched to a gene: 8. Looked up from germline, CDR1 is KGHDR and CDR2 is SFDVKD. This CDR3 contains 18 residues. CDR3 residues: CATSDPGLAGGIAGELFF. CDR3 nucleotide sequence: TGTGCCACCAGTGACCCGGGACTAGCGGGAGGAATCGCCGGGGAGCTGTTTTTT.

The chain uses TRBV19 and TRBJ2-3, with a possible D match to TRBD2 (5 bases). The germline V gene encodes CDR1 LNHDA and CDR2 SQIVND (reference sequence). This CDR3 region has 13 residues. V lost 8 bases, J lost 6 bases, and 15 bases lay in between. This chain's CDR3 is CASSASLSDTQYF. CDR3 nucleotides: TGTGCCAGTTCGGCTAGCTTATCGGATACGCAGTATTTT.

The chain employs TRBV7-2 and TRBJ2-7, with a tentative D call TRBD1 (5 bases). V gave up 1 base and J gave up 3 bases, with 13 bases separating them. The germline CDR1 and CDR2 sequences are SGHTA and FQGNSA. The CDR3 is 15 amino acids. Written as DNA, the CDR3 is TGTGCCAGCAGCTTAGGTCAGGGTGGATTCTACGAGCAGTACTTC. Protein sequence: CASSLGQGGFYEQYF.

The rearrangement uses TRBV5-1 and TRBJ2-7; D may match TRBD1 or TRBD2 (5 bases each). Trimming took off 3 bases at V and 5 bases at J, with 9 bases between the two ends. This CDR3 has 12 residues. Germline values: CDR1 SGHRS, CDR2 YFSETQ. As DNA, the CDR3 is TGCGCCAGCAGCTCCATGGGGGACGAGCAGTACTTC. This encodes CASSSMGDEQYF.

This chain connects TRBV28 to TRBJ2-7, with 7 positions matching TRBD1. This CDR3 is 16 amino acids long. CDR1 and CDR2 (germline): MDHEN, SYDVKM. V gave up 6 bases and J gave up 6 bases; unmatched junction bases: 17. CDR3 region: CASSTPPGTALSEQYF. CDR3 DNA: TGTGCCAGCAGCACCCCCCCCGGGACAGCCTTGAGCGAGCAGTACTTC.

The rearrangement uses TRBV7-9 and TRBJ1-2; 9 bases line up with TRBD1. Germline CDR1 and CDR2: SEHNR and FQNEAQ (reference sequence). The CDR3 has 13 residues. V trimming: 5 bases; J trimming: 7 bases; junction bases outside the gene matches: 5. In nucleotides, the CDR3 is TGTGCCAGCAGCACTACAGGGGGCGGTGGCTACACCTTC. This encodes CASSTTGGGGYTF.

This chain uses TRBV9 with TRBJ2-1; D gene uncertain. V was clipped by 3 bases and J by 3 bases, with 13 bases between them. This CDR3 is built from 15 residues. Germline assignment: CDR1 SGDLS and CDR2 YYNGEE. This chain's CDR3 is CASSAQIDRYNEQFF. Here the CDR3 DNA reads TGTGCCAGCAGCGCCCAGATCGACCGCTACAATGAGCAGTTCTTC.

This chain connects TRBV28 to TRBJ2-3; D not resolved. V was cut by 2 bases and J by 0 bases, with 6 bases left in between. Per the germline V gene, CDR1 is MDHEN and CDR2 is SYDVKM. This CDR3 is built from 14 residues. CDR3 coding DNA: TGTGCCAGCAGTTTAGGTTTTAGCACAGATACGCAGTATTTT. Translated, it gives CASSLGFSTDTQYF.

The rearrangement uses TRBV7-3 and TRBJ2-1; D is ambiguous. The V end was cut by 1 base, the J end by 0 bases, with 7 bases between. Germline CDR1 reads SGHTA; CDR2 reads FQGTGA. The CDR3 consists of 15 residues. CDR3 nucleotides: TGTGCCAGCAGCTTAATCACGAGCTCCTACAATGAGCAGTTCTTC. Protein sequence: CASSLITSSYNEQFF.

The rearrangement joins TRBV27 to TRBJ2-5; unclear D gene. The germline V and J ends were trimmed by 3 bases and 0 bases, with 5 bases remaining between them. This CDR3 has 13 residues. In germline, CDR1 is MNHEY, CDR2 SMNVEV (reference sequence). DNA of the CDR3: TGTGCCAGCAGTTTTGTCAACCAAGAGACCCAGTACTTC. Encoded protein: CASSFVNQETQYF.

This chain connects TRBV7-2 to TRBJ2-7; perhaps TRBD1 as D (5 bases). V lost 7 bases and J 0 bases, leaving 13 bases between the germline ends. This CDR3 comprises 14 residues. Germline V CDR1 and CDR2: SGHTA, FQGNSA. The CDR3 here is CASTPRQSSYEQYF. Written as DNA, the CDR3 is TGTGCCAGCACCCCCCGACAGTCCTCCTACGAGCAGTACTTC. The whole variable domain, remainder taken from reference TRBV7-2 and TRBJ2-7, is GAGVSQSPSNKVTEKGKDVELRCDPISGHTALYWYRQSLGQGLEFLIYFQGNSAPDKSGLPSDRFSAERTGGSVSTLTIQRTQQEDSAVYLCASTPRQSSYEQYFGPGTRLTVT.

The genes are TRBV4-3 and TRBJ2-7; 7 bases are shared with TRBD2. The V segment lost 0 bases and the J segment 5 bases; nucleotides outside the gene matches: 10. Germline CDR1 is LGHNA and CDR2 is YSLEER. There are 16 residues in the CDR3. The CDR3 is CASSQEVRGSSHEQYF. CDR3 bases: TGCGCCAGCAGCCAAGAGGTGCGGGGGTCCTCTCACGAGCAGTACTTC.

The V and J genes are TRBV24-1 and TRBJ2-1; D call uncertain. CDR1 KGHDR and CDR2 SFDVKD come from the germline V gene. CDR3 length equals 15 residues. V was trimmed by 2 bases and J by 0 bases, leaving 7 bases between them. This CDR3 is CATSDYESSYNEQFF. The CDR3 DNA sequence: TGTGCCACCAGTGATTACGAGAGCTCCTACAATGAGCAGTTCTTC.

This clone has only one observation. V gene TRBV24-1 combines with J gene TRBJ2-3; D may be TRBD2 (6 bases). There are 16 residues in the CDR3. V lost 0 bases to trimming and J lost 0 bases, with 9 bases between them. Germline CDR1 reads KGHDR; CDR2 reads SFDVKD. CDR3 in DNA: TGTGCCACCAGTGATTTGCCTAGCGAGAGCACAGATACGCAGTATTTT. Translating it yields CATSDLPSESTDTQYF.